The entry below gives a single TCR beta chain sequence along with its context. Only one count was recorded for this clone. It lacks a known antigen. Base qualities were left out, and no much larger clone turns up one base away. This entry belongs to a study of T cell changes during pregnancy in multiple sclerosis (dated by TCRdb to about 2019). About the full investigation: The study looked at changes in the T cell repertoire across pregnancy in women with multiple sclerosis.

Between the V and J ends, shortened by 0 bases and 4 bases respectively, the junction contains 6 bases. From a lookup of the germline V gene, CDR1 and CDR2 are SGDLS and YYNGEE. From the cysteine through the phenylalanine, the CDR3 covers 13 amino acids. CDR3 DNA only is kept here, 39 bases in frame from base 1. The library was generated by the immunoSEQ multiplex PCR assay. In TCRdb, the immuneACCESS table is reduced to in-frame sequences with V and J assigned. These tables do not hold every clone; where another copy was compared, an unresolved V gene accounts for under half, and the others remain unexplained. For this sample there are fewer than 60,000 clones; roughly nine tenths appear just once. The biggest ten clones account for about 9.4% of the sample.

The TCR sequence derives from a female donor with multiple sclerosis, enrolled in a pregnancy study. The rearrangement combines TRBV9 with TRBJ2-3; too little of a D gene remains to name it. Sequenced material: CD8+ T cells from peripheral blood mononuclear cells, taken after pregnancy. The CDR3 amino acid sequence is: CASSVAVSDTQYF. The sequenced DNA: TGTGCCAGCAGCGTAGCGGTCTCAGATACGCAGTATTTT.